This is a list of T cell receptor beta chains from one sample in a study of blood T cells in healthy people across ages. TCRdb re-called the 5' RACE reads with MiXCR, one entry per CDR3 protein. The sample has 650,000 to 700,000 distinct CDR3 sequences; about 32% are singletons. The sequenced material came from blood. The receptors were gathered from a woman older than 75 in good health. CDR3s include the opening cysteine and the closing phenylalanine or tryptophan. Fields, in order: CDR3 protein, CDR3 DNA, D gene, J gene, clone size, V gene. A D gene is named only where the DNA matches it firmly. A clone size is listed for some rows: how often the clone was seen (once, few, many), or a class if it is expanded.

CSAREASGRHEQFF	TGCAGTGCTAGAGAGGCTAGCGGGAGACATGAGCAGTTCTTC	TRBD2	TRBJ2-1	.	TRBV20-1
CASSSRQGVNNEQFF	TGCGCCAGCAGCTCCCGACAGGGGGTGAACAATGAGCAGTTCTTC	TRBD1	TRBJ2-1	.	TRBV5-1
CASSSDSFSGANVLTF	TGCGCCAGCAGCTCGGACAGTTTCTCTGGGGCCAACGTCCTGACTTTC	.	TRBJ2-6	many	TRBV5-1
CASGDRDSWEQFF	TGTGCCAGCGGCGACCGGGACTCTTGGGAGCAGTTCTTC	.	TRBJ2-1	many	TRBV6-6
CSASRDTYYGYTF	TGCAGTGCTAGCCGGGACACATACTATGGCTACACCTTC	.	TRBJ1-2	many	TRBV20-1
CASSLVLIETQYF	TGTGCCAGCAGCTTAGTTCTAATAGAGACCCAGTACTTC	.	TRBJ2-5	many	TRBV7-2
CASSPGDSRDTQYF	TGTGCTAGCAGCCCCGGGGACAGCCGAGATACGCAGTATTTT	TRBD1	TRBJ2-3	many	TRBV7-7
CAGSQARGQNNEQFF	TGTGCCGGCAGCCAAGCTCGGGGGCAGAACAATGAGCAGTTCTTC	.	TRBJ2-1	few	TRBV4-2
CASSLFGQGNYGYTF	TGTGCCAGCAGCTTATTCGGGCAGGGAAACTATGGCTACACCTTC	.	TRBJ1-2	many	TRBV7-2
CACRTVGTDTQYF	TGTGCCTGCCGGACAGTGGGTACAGATACGCAGTATTTT	.	TRBJ2-3	.	TRBV12-3/TRBV12-4
CASGTVNTGELFF	TGTGCCAGCGGGACAGTGAACACCGGGGAGCTGTTTTTT	TRBD1	TRBJ2-2	few	TRBV12-3/TRBV12-4
CASSLAAGEQYF	TGCGCCAGCAGCTTGGCCGCAGGCGAGCAGTACTTC	.	TRBJ2-7	.	TRBV5-1
CASTAVGGSSYEQYF	TGTGCCAGCACCGCTGTTGGGGGTAGCTCCTACGAGCAGTACTTC	.	TRBJ2-7	many	TRBV4-2
CASSVEVGELFF	TGTGCCAGCAGCGTAGAGGTCGGGGAGCTGTTTTTT	.	TRBJ2-2	.	TRBV9
CASSPPGLGYEQYF	TGTGCCAGCTCACCCCCGGGTTTAGGTTACGAGCAGTACTTC	.	TRBJ2-7	many	TRBV18
CASRRTGSGANVLTF	TGTGCCAGCAGACGTACAGGGTCTGGGGCCAACGTCCTGACTTTC	.	TRBJ2-6	many	TRBV7-9
CASSQKGTGHQPQHF	TGTGCCAGCAGCCAAAAAGGTACGGGCCATCAGCCCCAGCATTTT	.	TRBJ1-5	.	TRBV16
CASSPDRVNEQFF	TGTGCCAGCTCACCAGACAGGGTTAATGAGCAGTTCTTC	TRBD1	TRBJ2-1	many	TRBV18
CASSQEGYGANTEAFF	TGTGCCAGCAGCCAAGAAGGATACGGGGCGAACACTGAAGCTTTCTTT	.	TRBJ1-1	.	TRBV4-2
CASRGGPSEAFF	TGTGCCAGCAGAGGAGGCCCCTCTGAAGCTTTCTTT	.	TRBJ1-1	few	TRBV7-2
CASSLITHPYGYTF	TGTGCCAGCAGTCTTATCACACACCCCTATGGCTACACCTTC	.	TRBJ1-2	many	TRBV12-3/TRBV12-4
CASSLGTERFEQFF	TGCGCCAGCAGCCTTGGGACTGAAAGGTTCGAGCAGTTCTTC	.	TRBJ2-1	.	TRBV4-1
CASSFPSRPEAFF	TGTGCCAGCAGCTTCCCGAGTAGGCCTGAAGCTTTCTTT	.	TRBJ1-1	many	TRBV7-9
CASSQDLLGRQNTGELFF	TGTGCCAGCAGCCAGGATCTACTAGGAAGGCAGAACACCGGGGAGCTGTTTTTT	.	TRBJ2-2	few	TRBV4-2
CASCLGNTEAFF	TGTGCCAGCTGTCTGGGGAACACTGAAGCTTTCTTT	.	TRBJ1-1	few	TRBV5-8
CASSQDLTSGRGGTEAFF	TGTGCCAGCAGCCAAGATCTAACGTCGGGACGAGGGGGCACTGAAGCTTTCTTT	.	TRBJ1-1	many	TRBV3-1
CASSPDRGFSDTQYF	TGTGCCAGCAGTCCAGACAGGGGATTTTCGGATACGCAGTATTTT	TRBD1	TRBJ2-3	.	TRBV2
CSVEAGGLGSSTDTQYF	TGCAGCGTTGAAGCGGGGGGTCTGGGGTCCAGCACAGATACGCAGTATTTT	TRBD2	TRBJ2-3	many	TRBV29-1
CSARGGILAGNEQFF	TGCAGTGCTAGGGGGGGTATTCTAGCGGGGAATGAGCAGTTCTTC	TRBD2	TRBJ2-1	.	TRBV20-1
CASSVDWAGELFF	TGTGCCAGCAGCGTAGATTGGGCAGGGGAGCTGTTTTTT	.	TRBJ2-2	many	TRBV9
CASKGTSGGLRGTDTQYF	TGCGCCAGCAAGGGGACTAGCGGGGGCCTCAGGGGCACAGATACGCAGTATTTT	TRBD2	TRBJ2-3	.	TRBV5-1
CASSPRDRVSGAFF	TGTGCCAGCAGTCCCCGGGACAGGGTGTCGGGGGCTTTCTTT	TRBD1	TRBJ1-1	.	TRBV6-6
CASSHRRGTDRNTGELFF	TGCGCCAGCAGCCACCGACGGGGCACGGACAGAAACACCGGGGAGCTGTTTTTT	.	TRBJ2-2	many	TRBV4-1
CASSPFFKAGGSSSGANVLTF	TGTGCCAGCAGTCCCTTTTTCAAGGCAGGGGGTTCATCCTCTGGGGCCAACGTCCTGACTTTC	TRBD1	TRBJ2-6	many	TRBV27
CASRRPDSTDTQYF	TGTGCCAGCAGGAGGCCGGACAGCACAGATACGCAGTATTTT	.	TRBJ2-3	many	TRBV6-1
CASSVDQGHGPNEKLFF	TGTGCCAGCAGCGTAGATCAAGGGCACGGACCTAATGAAAAACTGTTTTTT	.	TRBJ1-4	.	TRBV9
CASSPHSYEQYF	TGTGCCAGCAGCCCCCACTCCTACGAGCAGTACTTC	.	TRBJ2-7	many	TRBV7-2
CASSAFHSGANVLTF	TGTGCCAGTAGCGCTTTTCACTCTGGGGCCAACGTCCTGACTTTC	.	TRBJ2-6	.	TRBV19
CASSVTGEQTQYF	TGTGCCAGCAGTGTAACAGGGGAGCAGACCCAGTACTTC	TRBD1	TRBJ2-5	many	TRBV2
CSAPGSGTGELFF	TGCAGTGCTCCCGGGAGCGGCACCGGGGAGCTGTTTTTT	.	TRBJ2-2	.	TRBV20-1
CASSQDTDTEAFF	TGTGCCAGCAGCCAAGACACGGACACTGAAGCTTTCTTT	.	TRBJ1-1	few	TRBV13
CASSSGRTSNTF	TGTGCCAGCAGCTCGGGACGGACCTCAAACACCTTC	.	TRBJ1-2	once	TRBV7-9
CASSFGQGYTF	TGTGCCAGCAGCTTTGGGCAGGGCTACACCTTC	.	TRBJ1-2	many	TRBV7-2
CASSLIRGGLHEQFF	TGTGCCAGCAGCCTGATCCGGGGGGGCTTGCATGAGCAGTTCTTC	TRBD2	TRBJ2-1	many	TRBV7-2
CASSERGPTGRDTQYF	TGTGCCAGCAGTGAAAGGGGACCCACAGGGCGAGATACGCAGTATTTT	.	TRBJ2-3	many	TRBV6-1
CVSRGTEANTEAFF	TGTGTCAGCAGGGGGACGGAGGCGAACACTGAAGCTTTCTTT	TRBD1	TRBJ1-1	.	TRBV2
CASTDRQGGSNQPQHF	TGTGCCAGCACCGACCGACAGGGGGGTAGCAATCAGCCCCAGCATTTT	TRBD1	TRBJ1-5	.	TRBV6-6
CASSFLAGGHYNEQYF	TGTGCCAGCAGTTTTCTTGCGGGGGGGCACTACAATGAGCAGTACTTC	TRBD2	TRBJ2-7	.	TRBV12-3/TRBV12-4
CSVEGVGQGYEQYF	TGCAGCGTTGAAGGCGTTGGACAGGGCTACGAGCAGTACTTC	TRBD1	TRBJ2-7	many	TRBV29-1
CSAREENGEAFF	TGCAGTGCTAGAGAGGAGAACGGGGAAGCTTTCTTT	.	TRBJ1-1	once	TRBV20-1
CSVETGQGYGYTF	TGCAGCGTTGAAACTGGGCAGGGTTATGGCTACACCTTC	.	TRBJ1-2	few	TRBV29-1
CASSHLPRGDTQYF	TGTGCCAGCAGTCACTTGCCCCGCGGAGATACGCAGTATTTT	.	TRBJ2-3	once	TRBV6-2/TRBV6-3
CASSRLGQAYEQYF	TGCGCCAGCAGCCGTCTCGGACAGGCCTACGAGCAGTACTTC	TRBD1	TRBJ2-7	.	TRBV5-1
CAISGEAGGPIGDTQYF	TGTGCCATCAGTGGGGAAGCGGGAGGGCCTATTGGAGATACGCAGTATTTT	TRBD2	TRBJ2-3	once	TRBV10-3
CAWILAGGYEQYF	TGTGCCTGGATCTTAGCGGGGGGGTATGAGCAGTACTTC	TRBD2	TRBJ2-7	many	TRBV30
CAWSPEYTEAFF	TGTGCCTGGAGTCCTGAATACACTGAAGCTTTCTTT	.	TRBJ1-1	few	TRBV30
CSAKQRETQYF	TGCAGTGCTAAACAGCGGGAGACCCAGTACTTC	.	TRBJ2-5	few	TRBV20-1
CASSPRSGNEKLFF	TGTGCCAGCAGCCCCCGGTCTGGGAATGAAAAACTGTTTTTT	.	TRBJ1-4	.	TRBV7-2